The clone carrying this TCR beta chain was observed a few times. Antigen unknown. These data are taken from a study of T-cell memory formation after mild COVID-19. Using its own MiXCR run on the 5' RACE reads, TCRdb lists one record per CDR3 protein. The repertoire consists of 450,000 or so distinct CDR3 sequences, with around a quarter occurring once and the leading ten covering around 13%. CDR1 is SGHRS, CDR2 YFSETQ, per germline. The V end was cut by 4 bases, the J end by 0 bases, with 10 bases between. This CDR3 comprises 14 residues. Whole-study results and caveats: Most CD4+ clones that shrank were in CM and EM, while CD8+ ones turned up in EMRA. Contracting clones, day 15 to 85, had balanced CD4/CD8, and later expanders favored CD4+.

The receptor's source is an adult woman who had mild COVID-19 (a few samples of this study predate the infection). Cell type and time point are not known. Sequences were obtained from PBMCs or a T cell subset sorted from them (not recorded which). This rearrangement joins TRBV5-1 to TRBJ1-2, with a weak D call TRBD1 (6 bases). The CDR3 coding sequence is TGCGCCAGCAGCCAACAGGGAGCTAACTATGGCTACACCTTC. This gives the protein CASSQQGANYGYTF. The full variable domain, completed using reference TRBV5-1 and TRBJ1-2, is KAGVTQTPRYLIKTRGQQVTLSCSPISGHRSVSWYQQTPGQGLQFLFEYFSETQRNKGNFPGRFSGRQFSNSRSEMNVSTLELGDSALYLCASSQQGANYGYTFGSGTRLTVV.